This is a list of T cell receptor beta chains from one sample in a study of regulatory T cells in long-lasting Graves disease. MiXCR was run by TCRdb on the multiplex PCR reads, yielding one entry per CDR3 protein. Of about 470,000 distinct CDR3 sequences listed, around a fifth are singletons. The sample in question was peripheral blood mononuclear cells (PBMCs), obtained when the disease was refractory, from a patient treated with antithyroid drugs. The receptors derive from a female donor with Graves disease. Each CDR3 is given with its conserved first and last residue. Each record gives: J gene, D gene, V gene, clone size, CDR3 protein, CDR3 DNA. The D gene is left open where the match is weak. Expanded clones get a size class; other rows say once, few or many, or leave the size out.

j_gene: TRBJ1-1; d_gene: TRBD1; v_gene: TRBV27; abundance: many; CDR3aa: CASRTGGYTEAFF; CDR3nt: TGTGCCAGCCGGACAGGGGGTTACACTGAAGCTTTCTTT
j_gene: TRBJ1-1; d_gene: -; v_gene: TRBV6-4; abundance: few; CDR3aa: CASSDSFGREAFF; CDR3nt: TGTGCCAGCAGTGACTCGTTTGGACGGGAAGCTTTCTTT
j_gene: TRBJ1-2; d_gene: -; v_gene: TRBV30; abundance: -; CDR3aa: CAWSKAGRRTNGYTF; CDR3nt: TGTGCCTGGAGTAAAGCAGGGAGGAGGACGAATGGCTACACCTTC
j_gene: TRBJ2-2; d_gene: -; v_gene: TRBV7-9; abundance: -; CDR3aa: CASSHSGQINTGELFF; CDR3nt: TGTGCCAGCAGCCACAGCGGACAAATTAACACCGGGGAGCTGTTTTTT
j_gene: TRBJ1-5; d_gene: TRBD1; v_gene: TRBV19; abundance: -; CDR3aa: CASSSPGQGYQPQHF; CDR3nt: TGTGCCAGTAGTAGCCCGGGACAGGGGTATCAGCCCCAGCATTTT
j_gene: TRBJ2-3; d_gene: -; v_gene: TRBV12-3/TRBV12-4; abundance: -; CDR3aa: CASSGGTDTQYF; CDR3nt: TGTGCCAGCAGTGGCGGCACAGATACGCAGTATTTT
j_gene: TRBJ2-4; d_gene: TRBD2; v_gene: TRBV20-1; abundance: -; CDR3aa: CSARGAPGGLAGGSENIQYF; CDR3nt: TGCAGTGCTAGAGGGGCGCCGGGAGGCCTAGCGGGGGGCTCCGAAAACATTCAGTACTTC
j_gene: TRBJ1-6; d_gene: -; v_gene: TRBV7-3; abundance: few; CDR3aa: CASSTGNELSPLHF; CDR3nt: TGTGCCAGCAGCACCGGGAACGAGTTATCACCCCTCCACTTT
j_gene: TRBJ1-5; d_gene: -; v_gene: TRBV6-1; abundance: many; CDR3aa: CASRPDGPWQPQHF; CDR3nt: TGTGCCAGCAGGCCGGACGGTCCCTGGCAGCCCCAGCATTTT
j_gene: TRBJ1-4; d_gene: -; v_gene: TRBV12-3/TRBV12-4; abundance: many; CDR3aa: CASSLGAVGEKLFF; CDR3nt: TGTGCCAGCAGTTTAGGTGCGGTGGGTGAAAAACTGTTTTTT
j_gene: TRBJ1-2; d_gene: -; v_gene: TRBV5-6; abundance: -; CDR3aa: CASSLQGPVYGYTF; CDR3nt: TGTGCCAGCAGCTTGCAGGGGCCTGTCTATGGCTACACCTTC
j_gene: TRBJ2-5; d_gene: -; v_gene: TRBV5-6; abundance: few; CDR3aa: CASSFLRVRQETQYF; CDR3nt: TGTGCCAGCAGCTTTTTGAGAGTTCGACAAGAGACCCAGTACTTC
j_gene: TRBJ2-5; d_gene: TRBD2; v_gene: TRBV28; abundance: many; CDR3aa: CASSNLAAETQYF; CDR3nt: TGTGCCAGCAGTAACCTAGCGGCAGAGACCCAGTACTTC
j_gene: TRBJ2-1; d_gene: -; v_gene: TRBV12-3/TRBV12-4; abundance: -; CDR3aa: CASSTGGRGYNEQFF; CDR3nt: TGTGCCAGCAGCACCGGAGGGCGGGGCTACAATGAGCAGTTCTTC
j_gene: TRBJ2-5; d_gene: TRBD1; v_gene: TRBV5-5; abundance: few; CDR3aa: CASSFELDSRGQETQYF; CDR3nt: TGTGCCAGCAGCTTTGAATTGGATTCCAGGGGGCAAGAGACCCAGTACTTC
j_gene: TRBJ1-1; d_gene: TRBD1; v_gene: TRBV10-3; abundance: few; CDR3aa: CAIHRGGGANTEAFF; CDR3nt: TGTGCCATACACAGGGGGGGGGGAGCGAACACTGAAGCTTTCTTT
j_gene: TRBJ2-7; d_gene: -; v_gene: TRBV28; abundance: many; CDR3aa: CASSSPGKSDEQYF; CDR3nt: TGTGCCAGCAGCTCCCCAGGAAAATCTGACGAGCAGTACTTC
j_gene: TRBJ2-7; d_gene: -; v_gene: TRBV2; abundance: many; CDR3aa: CASSARTYEQYF; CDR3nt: TGTGCCAGCAGTGCTCGGACCTACGAGCAGTACTTC
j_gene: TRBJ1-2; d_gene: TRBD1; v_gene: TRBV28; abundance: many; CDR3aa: CASRTTGLYGYTF; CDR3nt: TGTGCCAGCAGAACGACAGGGCTCTATGGCTACACCTTC
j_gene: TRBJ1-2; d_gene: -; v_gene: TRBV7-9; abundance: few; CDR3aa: CASSPGQSGYTF; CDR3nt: TGTGCCAGCAGCCCCGGACAGTCCGGCTACACCTTC
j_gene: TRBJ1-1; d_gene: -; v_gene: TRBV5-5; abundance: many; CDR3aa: CASSKREDTEAFF; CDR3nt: TGTGCCAGCAGCAAGAGGGAGGACACTGAAGCTTTCTTT
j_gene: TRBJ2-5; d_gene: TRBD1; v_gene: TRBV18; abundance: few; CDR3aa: CASSPQLQGQETQYF; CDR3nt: TGTGCCAGCTCACCACAGCTACAGGGGCAAGAGACCCAGTACTTC
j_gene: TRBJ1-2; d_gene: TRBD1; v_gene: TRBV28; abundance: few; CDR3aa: CASSYSTGSIGFYGYTF; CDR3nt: TGTGCCAGCAGTTACTCGACAGGGTCGATCGGGTTTTACGGCTACACCTTC
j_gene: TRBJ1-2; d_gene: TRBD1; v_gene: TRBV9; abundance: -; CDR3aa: CASSGTGDYHYGYTF; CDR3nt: TGTGCCAGCAGCGGAACAGGGGATTATCACTATGGCTACACCTTC
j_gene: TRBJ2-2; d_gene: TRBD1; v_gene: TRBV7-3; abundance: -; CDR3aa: CASSSDRGWTGELFF; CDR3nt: TGTGCCAGCAGCTCGGACAGGGGGTGGACCGGGGAGCTGTTTTTT
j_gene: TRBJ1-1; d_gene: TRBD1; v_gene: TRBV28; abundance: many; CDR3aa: CASSLTSDRENEAFF; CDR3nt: TGTGCCAGCAGCCTAACCTCAGACAGGGAGAATGAAGCTTTCTTT
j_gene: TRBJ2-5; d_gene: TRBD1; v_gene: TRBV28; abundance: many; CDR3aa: CASRSPGQGQETQYF; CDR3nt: TGTGCCAGCAGGTCACCGGGACAGGGGCAAGAGACCCAGTACTTC
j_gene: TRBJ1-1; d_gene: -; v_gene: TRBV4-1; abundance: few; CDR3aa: CASSQDRNQLPRTNTEAFF; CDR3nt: TGCGCCAGCAGCCAAGATCGGAACCAGCTACCGAGAACGAACACTGAAGCTTTCTTT
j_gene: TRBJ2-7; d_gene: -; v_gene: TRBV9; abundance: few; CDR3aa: CASSVEGGNYEQYF; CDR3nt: TGTGCCAGCAGCGTAGAAGGCGGGAATTACGAGCAGTACTTC